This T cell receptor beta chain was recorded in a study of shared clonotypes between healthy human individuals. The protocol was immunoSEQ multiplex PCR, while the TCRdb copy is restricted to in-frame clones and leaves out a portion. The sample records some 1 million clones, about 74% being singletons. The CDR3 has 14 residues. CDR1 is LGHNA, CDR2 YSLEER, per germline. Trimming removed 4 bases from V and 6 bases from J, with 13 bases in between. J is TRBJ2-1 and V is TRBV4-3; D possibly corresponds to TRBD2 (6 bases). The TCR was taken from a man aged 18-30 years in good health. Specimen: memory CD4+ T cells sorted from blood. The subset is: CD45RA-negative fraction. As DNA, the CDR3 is TGCGCCAGCAGCCGGGAGGTGCGGGGCAATGAGCAGTTCTTC. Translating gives CASSREVRGNEQFF.